The clone carrying this T cell receptor (beta chain) was seen ten or more times. Its antigen is still unknown. Trimming left V 1 base short and J 7 bases short, with 18 bases between. The germline CDR1 and CDR2 sequences are SGHKS and YYEKEE (reference sequence). This CDR3 contains 16 residues. Unique molecular identifiers were incorporated during preparation of the TCRbeta library. TCRdb independently ran MiXCR on the PCR reads; one entry per CDR3 protein. The sample carries roughly 240,000 distinct CDR3 sequences, just under 8.5% recorded once. The data were obtained in a study of T-cell reconstitution after alpha-beta-depleted transplantation in children. The study's findings and limits: Newly generated T cells supplied most T-cell counts and diversity one year post-transplant.

The specimen was PBMCs, mostly from graft donor cells, collected 180 days after TCRalphabeta/CD19-depleted stem cell transplant. The receptor was isolated from a male patient younger than 18 who had a stem cell transplant for acute lymphoblastic leukemia, so the T cells may come from the graft donor. The chain has TRBV5-5 and TRBJ2-1; perhaps D is TRBD1 or TRBD2 (6 bases each). The CDR3 nucleotides are TGTGCCAGCAGCTTGTCCCCTGAGGGGGGAAGGAATGAGCAGTTCTTC. Translation: CASSLSPEGGRNEQFF.